This is a list of T cell receptor beta chains from one sample in a study of vaccination effects on CD4 cells after COVID-19. Clones were sequenced by immunoSEQ multiplex PCR, and TCRdb holds only the in-frame ones, with some missing. This table has around 53,000 clones, about four fifths appearing once. No antigens are known for them. This material consisted of CD4+ T cells from PBMCs cultured without peptide, taken after COVID-19 vaccination. The receptors were sampled from a human donor who had a prior SARS-CoV-2 infection. The CDR3 runs from the conserved cysteine through the conserved F or W. D genes are given only for firm matches. Some rows have no size entry. The others give once, few or many, or a class for an expanded clone.

NA | TRBJ1-2 | NA | TRBV2 | CASSGAGTWDGYTF | TGTGCCAGCAGTGGGGCCGGGACGTGGGATGGCTACACCTTC
NA | TRBJ1-3 | NA | TRBV2 | CASTTGSPSGNTIYF | TGTGCCAGCACCACTGGGAGTCCCTCTGGAAACACCATATATTTT
NA | TRBJ2-7 | NA | TRBV3-1/TRBV3-2 | CASSQVVSTGEQYF | TGTGCCAGCAGCCAAGTTGTAAGCACAGGGGAGCAGTACTTC
NA | TRBJ1-2 | NA | TRBV19 | CASSLANYGYTF | TGTGCCAGTAGTCTGGCCAACTATGGCTACACCTTC
few | TRBJ1-5 | NA | TRBV18 | CASSQGSGNQPQHF | TGTGCCAGCTCACAGGGAAGTGGCAATCAGCCCCAGCATTTT
NA | TRBJ2-1 | NA | TRBV7-3 | CASSLGLYNEQFF | TGTGCCAGCAGCTTAGGACTTTACAATGAGCAGTTCTTC
NA | TRBJ2-5 | NA | TRBV2 | CASRQYQETQYF | TGTGCCAGCAGACAGTACCAAGAGACCCAGTACTTC
NA | TRBJ1-5 | NA | TRBV2 | CASSPFQGRGNQPQHF | TGTGCCAGCAGTCCCTTTCAGGGACGCGGCAATCAGCCCCAGCATTTT
NA | TRBJ2-7 | TRBD1 | TRBV29-1 | CSVGSPRDRDTKTYEQYF | TGCAGCGTGGGAAGTCCCCGGGACAGGGACACGAAGACCTACGAGCAGTACTTC
NA | TRBJ1-5 | NA | TRBV2 | CASSEFRRENQPQHF | TGTGCCAGCAGTGAATTTCGGCGGGAAAATCAGCCCCAGCATTTT
NA | TRBJ1-5 | NA | TRBV6-2/TRBV6-3 | CASSPSGGGVDQPQHF | TGTGCCAGCAGCCCTTCTGGGGGGGGCGTCGATCAGCCCCAGCATTTT
once | TRBJ1-2 | TRBD1 | TRBV3-1/TRBV3-2 | CASNSIGDRGVYGYTF | TGTGCCAGCAACTCAATTGGAGACAGGGGCGTCTATGGCTACACCTTC
NA | TRBJ1-6 | NA | TRBV2 | CASRATPSSYNSPLHF | TGTGCCAGCAGAGCGACACCGAGCTCCTATAATTCACCCCTCCACTTT
few | TRBJ2-7 | NA | TRBV21-1 | CASRCAWDGPYEQYF | TGTGCCAGCAGATGCGCTTGGGACGGGCCTTACGAGCAGTACTTC
NA | TRBJ2-2 | NA | TRBV30 | CAWSVLWDTGELFF | TGTGCCTGGAGTGTACTTTGGGACACCGGGGAGCTGTTTTTT
few | TRBJ2-7 | NA | TRBV5-4 | CASSLAVTEEYEQYF | TGTGCCAGCAGCTTGGCCGTAACAGAGGAGTACGAGCAGTACTTC
NA | TRBJ2-3 | TRBD2 | TRBV27 | CASSLGGRGGRITDTQYF | TGTGCCAGCAGTTTAGGGGGGCGGGGGGGCCGGATCACAGATACGCAGTATTTT
NA | TRBJ2-7 | NA | TRBV4-2 | CASSSGPGIYEQYF | TGTGCCAGCAGTTCAGGGCCGGGAATCTACGAGCAGTACTTC
NA | TRBJ2-3 | TRBD2 | TRBV19 | CASSIPGLAGGPGTDTQYF | TGTGCCAGTAGTATACCAGGACTAGCGGGAGGGCCGGGCACAGATACGCAGTATTTT
NA | TRBJ2-7 | NA | TRBV6-2/TRBV6-3 | CASSRTSVYEQYF | TGTGCCAGCAGTCGGACTTCCGTCTACGAGCAGTACTTC
NA | TRBJ2-3 | TRBD2 | TRBV7-9 | CASSRTQTSSATDTQYF | TGTGCCAGCAGCCGCACCCAGACTAGCTCGGCCACAGATACGCAGTATTTT
NA | TRBJ2-3 | TRBD1 | TRBV19 | CASNPTGDQGTQYF | TGTGCCAGTAACCCGACAGGGGATCAGGGTACGCAGTATTTT
NA | TRBJ1-1 | NA | TRBV19 | CASSSRGRGGTEAFF | TGTGCCAGTAGTTCCCGAGGGAGGGGAGGCACTGAAGCTTTCTTT